Below, one T cell receptor beta chain is given with its context. Its antigen remains unidentified. A J-beta primer mix and a sample-barcoded 5' primer were used in a second PCR of roughly 7 to 12 cycles. TCRdb re-called the 5' RACE reads with MiXCR, one entry per CDR3 protein. The data contain some 780,000 distinct CDR3 sequences, 56% of them singletons. The data are from a study of blood T cells in healthy people across ages. Background on the study: About one barcoded beta molecule per two T cells was the capture yield of template switching.

Trimming shortened V by 5 bases and J by 6 bases, and 16 bases separated the two germline ends. Germline V CDR1 and CDR2: MDHEN, SYDVKM. The CDR3 extends over 15 amino acids. Study-level findings and limits: Age brought a roughly linear fall in TCR beta diversity measured per million T cells. Researchers said unsorted PBMCs prevented a conclusive naive versus antigen-experienced comparison. The long-lived group displayed more naive CD4+ cells, plus higher diversity, than the aged donors did.

Material: blood. This TCR was sampled from a middle-aged man in good health. V and J are TRBV28 and TRBJ2-2; D perhaps matches TRBD2 (5 bases). This CDR3 reads CASSPRADVSGELFF. DNA for the CDR3: TGTGCCAGCAGTCCGAGGGCAGACGTATCCGGGGAGCTGTTTTTT.